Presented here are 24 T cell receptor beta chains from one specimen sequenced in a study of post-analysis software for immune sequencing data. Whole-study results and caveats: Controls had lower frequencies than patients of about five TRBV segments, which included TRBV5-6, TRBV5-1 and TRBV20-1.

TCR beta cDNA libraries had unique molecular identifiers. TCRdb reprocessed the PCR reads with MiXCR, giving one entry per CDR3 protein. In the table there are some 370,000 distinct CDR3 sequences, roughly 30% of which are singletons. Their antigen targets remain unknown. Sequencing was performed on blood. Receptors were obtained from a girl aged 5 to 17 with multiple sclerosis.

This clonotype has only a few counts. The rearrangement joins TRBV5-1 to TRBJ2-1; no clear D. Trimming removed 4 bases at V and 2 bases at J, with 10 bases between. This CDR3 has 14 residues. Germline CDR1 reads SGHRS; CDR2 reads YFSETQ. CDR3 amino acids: CASSPWNPYNEQFF. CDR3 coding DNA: TGCGCCAGCAGCCCATGGAATCCCTACAATGAGCAGTTCTTC.

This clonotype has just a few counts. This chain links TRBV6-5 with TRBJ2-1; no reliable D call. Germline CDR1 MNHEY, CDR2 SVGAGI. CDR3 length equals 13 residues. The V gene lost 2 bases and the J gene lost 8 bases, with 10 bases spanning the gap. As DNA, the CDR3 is TGTGCCAGCAGTTACAGGGCCTGGGATGAGCAGTTCTTC. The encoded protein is CASSYRAWDEQFF.

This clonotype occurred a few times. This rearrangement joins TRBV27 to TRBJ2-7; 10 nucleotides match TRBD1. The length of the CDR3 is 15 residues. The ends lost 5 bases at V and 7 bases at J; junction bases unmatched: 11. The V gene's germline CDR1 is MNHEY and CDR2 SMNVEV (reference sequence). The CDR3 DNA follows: TGTGCCAGCAGTGGCGACAGGGGGCCCCTCTTAGAGCAGTACTTC. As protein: CASSGDRGPLLEQYF.

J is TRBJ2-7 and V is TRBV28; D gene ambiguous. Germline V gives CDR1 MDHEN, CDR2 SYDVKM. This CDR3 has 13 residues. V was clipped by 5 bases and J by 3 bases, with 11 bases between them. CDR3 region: CASSQDGFYEQYF. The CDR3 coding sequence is TGTGCCAGCAGTCAGGACGGTTTCTACGAGCAGTACTTC. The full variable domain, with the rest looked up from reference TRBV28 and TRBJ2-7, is DVKVTQSSRYLVKRTGEKVFLECVQDMDHENMFWYRQDPGLGLRLIYFSYDVKMKEKGDIPEGYSVSREKKERFSLILESASTNQTSMYLCASSQDGFYEQYFGPGTRLTVT.

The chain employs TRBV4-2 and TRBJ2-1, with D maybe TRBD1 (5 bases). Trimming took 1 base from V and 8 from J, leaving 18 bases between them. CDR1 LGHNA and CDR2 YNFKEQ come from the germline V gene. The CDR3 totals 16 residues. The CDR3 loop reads CASSQVAAGSVDEQFF. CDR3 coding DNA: TGTGCCAGCAGCCAAGTGGCGGCAGGGTCTGTGGATGAGCAGTTCTTC.

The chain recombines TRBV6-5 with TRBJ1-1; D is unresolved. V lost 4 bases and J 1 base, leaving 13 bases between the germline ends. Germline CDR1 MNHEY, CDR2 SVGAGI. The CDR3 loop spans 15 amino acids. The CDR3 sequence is CASSWLGNGNTEAFF. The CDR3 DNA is TGTGCCAGCAGTTGGCTAGGGAACGGGAACACTGAAGCTTTCTTT.

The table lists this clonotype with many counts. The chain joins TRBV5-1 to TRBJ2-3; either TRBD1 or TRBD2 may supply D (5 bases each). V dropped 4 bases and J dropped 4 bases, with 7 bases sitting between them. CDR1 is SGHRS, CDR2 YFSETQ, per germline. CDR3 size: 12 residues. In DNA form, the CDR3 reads TGCGCCAGCAGCCGAGGGGCAGATACGCAGTATTTT. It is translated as CASSRGADTQYF.

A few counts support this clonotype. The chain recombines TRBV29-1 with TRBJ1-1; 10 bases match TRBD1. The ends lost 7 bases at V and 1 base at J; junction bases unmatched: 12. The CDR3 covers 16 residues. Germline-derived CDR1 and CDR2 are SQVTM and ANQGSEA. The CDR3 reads CSGQGAEGSGNTEAFF. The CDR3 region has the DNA TGCAGCGGACAGGGGGCTGAAGGGTCGGGGAACACTGAAGCTTTCTTT.

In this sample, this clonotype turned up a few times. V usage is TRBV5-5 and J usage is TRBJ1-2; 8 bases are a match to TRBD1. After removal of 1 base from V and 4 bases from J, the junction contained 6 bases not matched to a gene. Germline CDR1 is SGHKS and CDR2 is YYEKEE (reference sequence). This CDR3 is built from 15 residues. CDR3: CASSLSGGSPYGYTF. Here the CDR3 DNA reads TGTGCCAGCAGCTTGTCAGGGGGCTCCCCCTATGGCTACACCTTC.

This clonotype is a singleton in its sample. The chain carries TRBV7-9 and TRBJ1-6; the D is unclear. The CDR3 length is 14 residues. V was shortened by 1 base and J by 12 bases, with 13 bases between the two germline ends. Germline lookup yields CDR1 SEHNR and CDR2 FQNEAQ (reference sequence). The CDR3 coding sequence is TGTGCCAGCAGCTTAGAAGTCCAGGCCATACCCCTCCACTTT. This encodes CASSLEVQAIPLHF. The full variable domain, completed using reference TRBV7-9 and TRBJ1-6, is DTGVSQNPRHKITKRGQNVTFRCDPISEHNRLYWYRQTLGQGPEFLTYFQNEAQLEKSRLLSDRFSAERPKGSFSTLEIQRTEQGDSAMYLCASSLEVQAIPLHFGNGTRLTVT.

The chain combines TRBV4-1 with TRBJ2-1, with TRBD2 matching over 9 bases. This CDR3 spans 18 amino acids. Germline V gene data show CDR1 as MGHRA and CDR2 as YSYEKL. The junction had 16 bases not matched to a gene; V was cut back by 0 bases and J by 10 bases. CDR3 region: CASSQDPGRAGGPREQFF. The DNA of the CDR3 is TGCGCCAGCAGCCAAGATCCAGGGCGAGCGGGGGGTCCCAGGGAGCAGTTCTTC.

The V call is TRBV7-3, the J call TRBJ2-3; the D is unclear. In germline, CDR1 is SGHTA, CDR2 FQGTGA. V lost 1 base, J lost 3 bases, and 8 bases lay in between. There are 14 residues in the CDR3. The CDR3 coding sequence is TGTGCCAGCAGCTTAATGGGGTCGACAGATACGCAGTATTTT. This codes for CASSLMGSTDTQYF.

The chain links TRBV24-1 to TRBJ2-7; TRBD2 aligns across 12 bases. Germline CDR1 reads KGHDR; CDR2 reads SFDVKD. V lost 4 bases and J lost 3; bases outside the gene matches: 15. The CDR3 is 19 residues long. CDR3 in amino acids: CATSDPSGGADSGRYEQYF. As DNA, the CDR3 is TGTGCCACCAGTGACCCTAGCGGGGGGGCAGATTCAGGGCGCTACGAGCAGTACTTC.

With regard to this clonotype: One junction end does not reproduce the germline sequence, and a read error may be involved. The CDR3 here is CGVAMQGSSYEQYF. The CDR3 bases are TGCGGCGTGGCCATGCAGGGTTCTTCCTACGAGCAGTACTTC. The chain is built from TRBV29-1 and TRBJ2-7, with D possibly TRBD1 on 5 matching bases. The V gene's germline CDR1 is SQVTM and CDR2 ANQGSEA. This CDR3 spans 14 amino acids.

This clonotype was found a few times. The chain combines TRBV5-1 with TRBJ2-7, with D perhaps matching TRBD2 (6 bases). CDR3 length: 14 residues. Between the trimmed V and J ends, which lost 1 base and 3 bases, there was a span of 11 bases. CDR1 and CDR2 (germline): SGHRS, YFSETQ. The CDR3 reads CASSLRREYYEQYF. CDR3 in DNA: TGCGCCAGCAGCTTGAGGAGGGAATACTACGAGCAGTACTTC.

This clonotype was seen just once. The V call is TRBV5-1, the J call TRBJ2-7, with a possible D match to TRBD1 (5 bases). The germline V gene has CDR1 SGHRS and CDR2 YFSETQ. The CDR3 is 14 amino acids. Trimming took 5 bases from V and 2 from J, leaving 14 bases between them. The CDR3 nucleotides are TGCGCCAGCAGTCCTGATGACAGCCCCTACGAGCAGTACTTC. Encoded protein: CASSPDDSPYEQYF.

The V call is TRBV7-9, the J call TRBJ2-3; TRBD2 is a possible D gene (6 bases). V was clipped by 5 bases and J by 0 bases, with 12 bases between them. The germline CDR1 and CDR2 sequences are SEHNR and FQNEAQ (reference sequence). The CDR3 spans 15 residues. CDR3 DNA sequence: TGTGCCAGCAGCATCCTCGGAGGGAGCACAGATACGCAGTATTTT. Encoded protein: CASSILGGSTDTQYF.

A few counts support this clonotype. The CDR3: CATSSTTWTEAFF. CDR3 nucleotide sequence: TGTGCCACCAGTTCAACGACCTGGACTGAAGCTTTCTTT. V is TRBV15 and J is TRBJ1-1; D ambiguous. Germline V gives CDR1 LNHNV, CDR2 YYDKDF (reference sequence). This CDR3 is 13 amino acids long. V was pared by 6 bases and J by 5 bases, with 13 bases between.

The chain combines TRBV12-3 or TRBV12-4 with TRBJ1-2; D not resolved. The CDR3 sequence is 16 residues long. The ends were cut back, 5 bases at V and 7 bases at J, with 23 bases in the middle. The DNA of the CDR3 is TGTGCCAGCAGTCCCACTATGATGGATTTGGGCCTTGGCTACACCTTC. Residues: CASSPTMMDLGLGYTF.

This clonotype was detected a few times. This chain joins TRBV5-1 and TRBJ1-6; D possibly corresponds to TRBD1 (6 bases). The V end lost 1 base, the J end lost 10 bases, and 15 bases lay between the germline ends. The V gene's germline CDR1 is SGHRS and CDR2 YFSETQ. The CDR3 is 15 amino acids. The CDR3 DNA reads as TGCGCCAGCAGCTTGCGTGTGTCAGGGGAGTCACCCCTCCACTTT. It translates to CASSLRVSGESPLHF.

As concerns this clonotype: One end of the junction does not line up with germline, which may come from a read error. This CDR3 is CASGQDAYSDTQYF. The CDR3 region has the DNA TGTGCCAGCGGCCAAGATGCATATTCGGATACGCAGTATTTT. The chain combines TRBV4-2 with TRBJ2-3; D is unresolved. The V gene's germline CDR1 is LGHNA and CDR2 YNFKEQ. This CDR3 has 14 amino acids.

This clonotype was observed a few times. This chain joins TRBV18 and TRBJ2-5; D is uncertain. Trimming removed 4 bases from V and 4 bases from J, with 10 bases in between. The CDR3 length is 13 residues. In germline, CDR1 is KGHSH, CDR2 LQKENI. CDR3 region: CASSQGRLETQYF. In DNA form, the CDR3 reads TGTGCCAGCTCACAAGGACGGCTAGAGACCCAGTACTTC.

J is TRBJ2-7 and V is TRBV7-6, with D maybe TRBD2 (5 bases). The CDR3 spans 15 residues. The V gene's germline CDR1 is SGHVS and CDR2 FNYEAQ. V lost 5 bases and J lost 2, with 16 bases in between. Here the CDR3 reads CASSPSVLGTYEQYF. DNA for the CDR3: TGTGCCAGCAGCCCCAGCGTCCTCGGGACCTACGAGCAGTACTTC.

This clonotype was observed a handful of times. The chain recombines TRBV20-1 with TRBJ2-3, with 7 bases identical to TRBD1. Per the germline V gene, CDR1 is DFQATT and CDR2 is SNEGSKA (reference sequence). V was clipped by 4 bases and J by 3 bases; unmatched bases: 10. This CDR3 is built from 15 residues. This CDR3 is CSATPRGRRTDTQYF. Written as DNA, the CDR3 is TGCAGTGCTACGCCAAGGGGGCGGAGAACAGATACGCAGTATTTT.